The 17 T cell receptor beta chains presented below share a single source sample, sequenced in a study of OX40 agonist ivuxolimab in advanced cancers. Libraries were constructed by the immunoSEQ multiplex PCR assay. Imported from immuneACCESS, the table was reduced by TCRdb to in-frame sequences with V and J called. These copies leave out some clones; in studies compared against another copy, an unresolved V gene accounts for under half, and the cause of the remainder is not known. In this sample the table shows about 61,000 clones, roughly four fifths of which occur a single time. The top ten constitute 3.4% of the sample. Sequencing was performed on CD4+ or CD8+ T cells sorted from blood, taken in a trial of the OX40 agonist ivuxolimab. The receptors come from an adult with an advanced solid tumor such as melanoma, head and neck, liver or kidney cancer.

This clone occurred a few times. The gene calls are TRBV5-5 and TRBJ2-1; D gene uncertain. This CDR3 spans 14 amino acids. Germline CDR1 SGHKS, CDR2 YYEKEE (reference sequence). The germline V and J ends were trimmed by 0 bases and 8 bases, with 12 bases remaining between them. CDR3 DNA sequence: TGTGCCAGCAGCTTGGCGTTCCGAGGCGATGAGCAGTTCTTC. As protein: CASSLAFRGDEQFF.

The gene calls are TRBV28 and TRBJ2-7, with D perhaps TRBD2 (6 bases). Trimming pared 8 bases from V and 7 bases from J, leaving 15 bases between. The germline V gene encodes CDR1 MDHEN and CDR2 SYDVKM. The CDR3 length is 12 residues. The CDR3 coding sequence is TGTGCCAGCTCGGTGGTGGGGGGAGAGCAGTACTTC. It yields the protein CASSVVGGEQYF. Supplemented by reference TRBV28 and TRBJ2-7, the full variable domain reads DVKVTQSSRYLVKRTGEKVFLECVQDMDHENMFWYRQDPGLGLRLIYFSYDVKMKEKGDIPEGYSVSREKKERFSLILESASTNQTSMYLCASSVVGGEQYFGPGTRLTVT.

The gene calls are TRBV19 and TRBJ2-7, with D perhaps TRBD1 (5 bases). Trimming pared 5 bases from V and 3 bases from J, leaving 11 bases between. The length of the CDR3 is 13 residues. The V gene's germline CDR1 is LNHDA and CDR2 SQIVND (reference sequence). The CDR3 loop reads CASSPPTGYEQYF. The CDR3 nucleotides are TGTGCCAGTAGTCCTCCCACAGGCTACGAGCAGTACTTC.

The gene calls are TRBV18 and TRBJ2-4; 9 nucleotides align to TRBD1. CDR3 length: 16 amino acids. Germline assignment: CDR1 KGHSH and CDR2 LQKENI. The trim removed 2 bases at V and 8 bases at J, leaving 10 bases unmatched. CDR3 nucleotides: TGTGCCAGCTCACCAACGGAGACAGGGGGAGCGGACATTCAGTACTTC. Translated: CASSPTETGGADIQYF.

This chain connects TRBV5-1 to TRBJ1-5, with unresolved D. The CDR3 runs 14 residues. Germline V lookup: CDR1 SGHRS, CDR2 YFSETQ. The V end lost 0 bases, the J end lost 1 base, and 5 bases lay between the germline ends. The CDR3 region has the DNA TGCGCCAGCAGCTTGGCCGAAAGCAATCAGCCCCAGCATTTT. Translation: CASSLAESNQPQHF.

This chain joins TRBV23-1 and TRBJ2-7; D is undetermined. TRBV23-1 is placed among ORFs of uncertain function. Trimming pared 4 bases from V and 2 bases from J, leaving 27 bases between. The CDR3 covers 19 residues. CDR3 in DNA: TGCGCCAGCAGTCTTATCCCTTTTTCGCATTGTATTCGTACCTACGAGCAGTACTTC. It yields the protein CASSLIPFSHCIRTYEQYF.

CDR3 in amino acids: CASSPTGRGTNEKLFF. CDR3 DNA: TGTGCCAGCAGCCCTACAGGACGGGGGACTAATGAAAAACTGTTTTTT. The chain uses TRBV7-9 and TRBJ1-4; D may be TRBD1 (5 bases). Per the germline V gene, CDR1 is SEHNR and CDR2 is FQNEAQ (reference sequence). V was shortened by 5 bases and J by 2 bases, with 15 bases between the two germline ends. This CDR3 comprises 16 residues. Full variable domain (remainder filled in from reference TRBV7-9 and TRBJ1-4): DTGVSQNPRHKITKRGQNVTFRCDPISEHNRLYWYRQTLGQGPEFLTYFQNEAQLEKSRLLSDRFSAERPKGSFSTLEIQRTEQGDSAMYLCASSPTGRGTNEKLFFGSGTQLSVL.

The CDR3 is CASMSGSSYNSPLHF. CDR3 nucleotides: TGTGCCAGCATGTCAGGGAGCTCCTATAATTCACCCCTCCACTTT. The chain links TRBV6-1 to TRBJ1-6, with a tentative D call TRBD1 (5 bases). V lost 7 bases to trimming and J lost 0 bases, with 10 bases between them. Germline CDR1 MNHNS, CDR2 SASEGT. This CDR3 contains 15 residues.

The chain combines TRBV10-3 with TRBJ2-1; 13 nucleotides align to TRBD2. Germline trimming cut 5 bases from V and 3 bases from J; bases unmatched to any gene: 7. CDR3 length equals 17 residues. Germline V gene data show CDR1 as ENHRY and CDR2 as SYGVKD. CDR3 nucleotide sequence: TGTGCCATCAGTTATTCCGGGACTAGCGGGGTCTACAATGAGCAGTTCTTC. This codes for CAISYSGTSGVYNEQFF.

This clone was picked up one time. V gene TRBV30 combines with J gene TRBJ2-5; the D gene is possibly TRBD2 (5 bases). CDR3 size: 11 residues. Germline V CDR1 and CDR2: GTSNPN, SVGIG (reference sequence). The germline V and J ends were trimmed by 7 bases and 5 bases, with 11 bases remaining between them. The CDR3 region is CAFGSLETQYF. DNA of the CDR3: TGTGCCTTTGGGAGTTTGGAGACCCAGTACTTC.

The V and J genes are TRBV6-6 and TRBJ1-1; possibly TRBD1 for D (5 bases). Germline loops: CDR1 MNHNY, CDR2 SVGAGI (reference sequence). V dropped 2 bases and J dropped 3 bases, with 10 bases sitting between them. This CDR3 comprises 14 residues. CDR3 nucleotide sequence: TGTGCCAGCAGTTACCCCTCGGGGGACACTGAAGCTTTCTTT. Residues: CASSYPSGDTEAFF.

The chain joins TRBV28 to TRBJ2-7; 8 bases agree with TRBD2. The V and J ends lost 4 bases and 2 bases, in that order; junction bases with no gene match: 10. This CDR3 region has 16 residues. Germline V gene data show CDR1 as MDHEN and CDR2 as SYDVKM. The CDR3 reads CASSYPFLAGTYEQYF. The CDR3, as DNA: TGTGCCAGCAGTTACCCCTTCCTAGCGGGTACCTACGAGCAGTACTTC.

The CDR3 is CASSRQGGMGGYTF. CDR3 nucleotide sequence: TGTGCCAGCAGTCGCCAGGGCGGGATGGGGGGCTACACCTTC. V gene TRBV27 combines with J gene TRBJ1-2; a weak D match, TRBD1 (5 bases). With 5 bases removed from V and 8 bases from J, the gap between germline ends came to 18 bases. Germline CDR1 is MNHEY and CDR2 is SMNVEV (reference sequence). The CDR3 length is 14 residues.

The rearrangement uses TRBV10-3 and TRBJ1-2, with D uncertain. The CDR3 length is 13 residues. Germline V gene lookup returns CDR1 ENHRY and CDR2 SYGVKD. V gave up 2 bases and J gave up 4 bases, with 8 bases separating them. CDR3 sequence (DNA): TGTGCCATCAGTGAGGGTTTCGGCTATGGCTACACCTTC. Residues: CAISEGFGYGYTF.

The rearrangement uses TRBV28 and TRBJ1-2, with D hard to call. V shed 7 bases and J shed 7 bases, with 16 bases lying between them. The CDR3 has 13 amino acids. CDR1 is MDHEN and CDR2 is SYDVKM in the germline V gene. CDR3: CASTLGKGGGYTF. The CDR3 nucleotides read TGTGCCAGCACCCTAGGGAAGGGAGGTGGCTACACCTTC.

This rearrangement joins TRBV7-9 to TRBJ2-5; D not resolved. V lost 5 bases and J 5 bases, leaving 15 bases between the germline ends. CDR3 size: 14 residues. Germline assignment: CDR1 SEHNR and CDR2 FQNEAQ (reference sequence). The CDR3 DNA follows: TGTGCCAGCAGCCGCGACTTTAGGCTCGAGACCCAGTACTTC. Its protein product is CASSRDFRLETQYF.

V and J are TRBV7-8 and TRBJ2-1; the match to TRBD1 covers 9 bases. This CDR3 has 20 residues. From germline, CDR1 is SGHVS and CDR2 FQNEAQ. V shed 5 bases and J 4 bases; nucleotides not matched to a gene: 21. CDR3 residues: CASSPRDRAPGAGTYNEQFF. In DNA form, the CDR3 reads TGTGCCAGCAGCCCGAGGGACAGGGCCCCGGGGGCGGGGACTTACAATGAGCAGTTCTTC.